This T cell receptor beta chain was obtained from a study of cytomegalovirus exposure and HLA in healthy donors. For the study at large: As released early, the data held some 85 million unique TCRs from HLA-typed donors.

The CDR3 length is 16 residues. CDR1 is SNHLY and CDR2 is FYNNEI in the germline V gene. Deletions cut 5 bases from V and 0 bases from J, with 14 bases between. Amplification used 60 Vbeta primers and 13 Jbeta primers. Sequencing was performed with immunoSEQ multiplex PCR; in TCRdb, only in-frame clones are kept and a portion is missing. The table shows about 160,000 clones, with over 75% occurring only once. This clone was seen more than once but under ten times. The target antigen is unknown. Whole-study findings and limits: It has been reported that TCR beta sequences accurately predicted the HLA-A and HLA-B alleles of most subjects. 87-base-pair reads could not separate some V segments, including TRBV6-2 and TRBV6-3.

This TCR came from a woman aged 25-40 years in good health and CMV-seronegative. The sequencing sample was made of PBMCs. J is TRBJ2-1 and V is TRBV2, with D maybe TRBD2 (6 bases). CDR3 nucleotides: TGTGCCAGCAGTTCTACCCGGGAGAGCTCCTACAATGAGCAGTTCTTC. It codes for CASSSTRESSYNEQFF.